A single TCR beta chain is shown here with its context. Germline V gives CDR1 WNHNN, CDR2 SYGVQD (reference sequence). V dropped 2 bases and J dropped 1; count of bases not matched to a gene: 9. This CDR3 has 18 residues. This sample was taken from a study of shared clonotypes between healthy human individuals. Libraries were prepared by immunoSEQ multiplex PCR; TCRdb keeps only in-frame clonotypes and omits some of them. The sample consists of 2 million to 2.5 million clones, less than 95% of them appearing once. The sequenced sample consisted of naive CD4+ T cells from PBMCs. Subset meaning: CD45RA+ positively selected. The J gene is TRBJ2-7, the V gene TRBV10-1; TRBD2 aligns across 12 bases. The receptor's source is a man aged 18 to 29 in good health. Some clones in this sample may be carry-over from other donors' samples. The CDR3 here is CASSERTSGTPLSYEQYF. Here the CDR3 DNA reads TGCGCCAGCAGTGAGCGGACTAGCGGGACCCCTCTTTCCTACGAGCAGTACTTC.